This is a list of T cell receptor beta chains from one sample in a study of PD-L1 blockade in urothelial cancer. Using immunoSEQ multiplex PCR, the repertoire was profiled, and TCRdb retains in-frame clones only, with some absent. The top ten hold 8% to 9.5% of the sample, which has tens of thousands of clones, roughly 87% seen once. This material consisted of PBMCs, taken around atezolizumab (anti-PD-L1) treatment. The receptors come from an older man with urothelial cancer. The CDR3 runs from the conserved cysteine through the conserved F or W. The D gene is left open where the match is weak. The size of a clone is reported for some rows only, either as once, few or many, or as a class for expanded clones.

>TRBJ2-1|TRBV25-1|-|TRBD2
CASSDPLAGVSYNEQFF
TGTGCCAGCAGTGATCCACTAGCGGGAGTTTCTTACAATGAGCAGTTCTTC
>TRBJ1-1|TRBV6-1|many|-
CASSERGQSAEAFF
TGTGCCAGCAGTGAAAGGGGACAATCGGCTGAAGCTTTCTTT
>TRBJ2-2|TRBV18|-|TRBD2
CASSPYLAGDTGELFF
TGTGCCAGCTCACCATATCTAGCGGGGGACACCGGGGAGCTGTTTTTT
>TRBJ2-2|TRBV13|-|-
CASSWGPLLTNTGELFF
TGTGCCAGCAGCTGGGGGCCCCTCCTTACGAACACCGGGGAGCTGTTTTTT
>TRBJ2-4|TRBV7-9|medium-sized|-
CASSAVSSKNIQYF
TGTGCCAGCAGCGCAGTGTCCTCCAAAAACATTCAGTACTTC
>TRBJ1-1|TRBV5-5|-|-
CASSFYPGMNTEAFF
TGTGCCAGCAGCTTTTATCCAGGCATGAACACTGAAGCTTTCTTT
>TRBJ2-7|TRBV28|-|-
CASSLTESSYEQYF
TGTGCCAGCAGTTTAACAGAGAGCTCCTACGAGCAGTACTTC
>TRBJ2-1|TRBV5-6|once|-
CASSSPLGRGRYNEQFF
TGTGCCAGCAGCTCCCCCCTAGGCAGGGGACGGTACAATGAGCAGTTCTTC
>TRBJ2-5|TRBV7-2|-|TRBD2
CASRTSGQQETQYF
TGTGCCAGCCGGACTAGCGGGCAGCAAGAGACCCAGTACTTC
>TRBJ1-4|TRBV5-1|once|-
CASSGGVGANEKLFF
TGCGCCAGCAGCGGCGGGGTGGGGGCTAATGAAAAACTGTTTTTT
>TRBJ2-7|TRBV7-9|few|TRBD2
CASRPTAAGAEQYF
TGTGCCAGCAGACCAACGGCAGCGGGGGCCGAGCAGTACTTC
>TRBJ2-5|TRBV5-6|-|TRBD2
CASSRLAGGRRETQYF
TGTGCCAGCAGCCGTCTAGCGGGAGGGCGGAGGGAGACCCAGTACTTC
>TRBJ2-7|TRBV28|-|-
CASSAFSPRTYEQYF
TGTGCCAGCAGTGCGTTTTCCCCAAGAACCTACGAGCAGTACTTC
>TRBJ2-4|TRBV5-4|-|TRBD1
CASSTKQGENIQYF
TGTGCCAGCAGCACGAAGCAGGGGGAAAACATTCAGTACTTC
>TRBJ2-2|TRBV2|-|-
CASSERRHTGELFF
TGTGCCAGCAGTGAACGGCGGCACACCGGGGAGCTGTTTTTT
>TRBJ2-5|TRBV4-2|-|TRBD2
CASSRFGGEDQETQYF
TGTGCCAGCAGCCGTTTCGGGGGGGAGGACCAAGAGACCCAGTACTTC
>TRBJ1-2|TRBV11-3|few|TRBD1
CASSIGTGLDYGYTF
TGTGCCAGCAGCATCGGGACAGGGTTGGACTATGGCTACACCTTC
>TRBJ1-1|TRBV6-6|-|TRBD1
CASRLDRYMTEAFF
TGTGCCAGCAGACTGGACAGGTATATGACTGAAGCTTTCTTT
>TRBJ2-2|TRBV5-4|-|TRBD1
CASSSPPGQGNTGELFF
TGTGCCAGCAGCTCGCCACCGGGACAGGGGAACACCGGGGAGCTGTTTTTT
>TRBJ2-7|TRBV6-5|few|-
CASSYTASYEQYF
TGTGCCAGCAGTTATACAGCCTCCTACGAGCAGTACTTC
>TRBJ1-2|TRBV28|-|-
CASSRGGGYGYTF
TGTGCCAGCAGCCGAGGGGGGGGCTATGGCTACACCTTC
>TRBJ2-2|TRBV7-2|-|-
CASSLAPAGELFF
TGTGCCAGCAGCTTAGCCCCTGCCGGGGAGCTGTTTTTT
>TRBJ2-1|TRBV27|-|TRBD2
CASSMVAGRSYNEQFF
TGTGCCAGCAGTATGGTAGCGGGTCGCTCCTACAATGAGCAGTTCTTC
>TRBJ2-1|TRBV6-5|-|TRBD2
CASRRTSGGYEQFF
TGTGCCAGCAGGAGGACTAGCGGGGGGTATGAGCAGTTCTTC
>TRBJ2-1|TRBV7-3|-|TRBD2
CASSLVAGGSESYNEQFF
TGTGCCAGCAGCTTGGTCGCGGGGGGCTCAGAGTCCTACAATGAGCAGTTCTTC
>TRBJ2-5|TRBV25-1|-|TRBD1
CASSVPDRASETQYF
TGTGCCAGCAGTGTTCCCGACAGGGCGTCGGAGACCCAGTACTTC
>TRBJ2-7|TRBV18|-|TRBD1
CASSLSTGNYEQYF
TGTGCCAGCTCACTATCGACAGGGAACTACGAGCAGTACTTC
>TRBJ2-5|TRBV29-1|-|-
CSVEWYSYQETQYF
TGCAGCGTTGAGTGGTACTCGTACCAAGAGACCCAGTACTTC
>TRBJ2-1|TRBV27|-|-
CASSFSGGANEQFF
TGTGCCAGCAGTTTTTCGGGGGGCGCGAATGAGCAGTTCTTC
>TRBJ2-3|TRBV5-1|-|TRBD2
CASSSWGSGIEGTDTQYF
TGCGCCAGCAGCTCCTGGGGTAGCGGGATCGAAGGGACAGATACGCAGTATTTT
>TRBJ1-2|TRBV5-4|-|TRBD1
CASSLQGAGGYTF
TGTGCCAGCAGCTTACAGGGGGCAGGTGGCTACACCTTC
>TRBJ2-5|TRBV5-4|-|TRBD2
CASSSVGGIGETQYF
TGTGCCAGCAGCTCGGTCGGGGGGATAGGAGAGACCCAGTACTTC
>TRBJ2-7|TRBV4-1|-|-
CASSQEGLRGNEQYF
TGCGCCAGCAGCCAAGAGGGCCTCCGGGGAAACGAGCAGTACTTC
>TRBJ2-5|TRBV15|-|-
CATSRDRSRETQYF
TGTGCCACCAGCAGAGATAGATCGCGGGAGACCCAGTACTTC
>TRBJ2-2|TRBV10-1|-|TRBD1
CASSPRGRTGELFF
TGCGCCAGCAGCCCCAGGGGGCGCACCGGGGAGCTGTTTTTT
>TRBJ2-3|TRBV7-7|-|TRBD1
CASSLGDRALTDTQYF
TGTGCCAGCAGCTTAGGGGACAGGGCCCTCACAGATACGCAGTATTTT
>TRBJ1-2|TRBV5-3|few|TRBD1
CARSKDRVDGYTF
TGTGCCAGAAGCAAGGACAGGGTCGATGGCTACACCTTC
>TRBJ1-5|TRBV5-5|few|TRBD1
CASSLTGWSNQPQHF
TGTGCCAGCAGCCTGACAGGGTGGTCCAATCAGCCCCAGCATTTT
>TRBJ2-1|TRBV7-7|-|-
CASSAQGMGEQFF
TGTGCTAGCAGCGCCCAGGGAATGGGTGAGCAGTTCTTC
>TRBJ2-3|TRBV5-1|-|TRBD1
CASSTRTGDDHTDTQYF
TGCGCCAGCAGCACTAGGACAGGGGATGACCACACAGATACGCAGTATTTT
>TRBJ1-4|TRBV20-1|-|-
CSPEEAEKLFF
TGCAGTCCCGAGGAGGCAGAAAAACTGTTTTTT
>TRBJ1-1|TRBV18|-|-
CASSRKSGGEHTEAFF
TGTGCCAGCTCACGAAAAAGCGGGGGAGAGCACACTGAAGCTTTCTTT
>TRBJ2-3|TRBV7-9|-|-
CASSLASQGTDTQYF
TGTGCCAGCAGCTTAGCTTCACAGGGCACAGATACGCAGTATTTT
>TRBJ2-7|TRBV5-1|few|-
CASSATGTYEQYF
TGCGCCAGCAGCGCGACAGGTACCTACGAGCAGTACTTC
>TRBJ2-7|TRBV6-5|-|-
CASGKQGRVYEQYF
TGTGCCAGCGGAAAACAGGGAAGGGTCTACGAGCAGTACTTC
>TRBJ1-2|TRBV27|-|-
CASSWQGGNGYTF
TGTGCCAGCAGTTGGCAGGGCGGGAATGGCTACACCTTC
>TRBJ2-5|TRBV29-1|-|TRBD2
CSVEVGSGGAGGETQYF
TGCAGCGTTGAAGTGGGTAGCGGGGGGGCCGGGGGAGAGACCCAGTACTTC
>TRBJ1-2|TRBV2|-|-
CASSQETGQLYTF
TGTGCCAGCAGCCAGGAAACAGGGCAACTCTACACCTTC
>TRBJ1-1|TRBV19|-|-
CASRVSGGVATEAFF
TGTGCCAGTCGTGTAAGTGGCGGCGTAGCCACTGAAGCTTTCTTT
>TRBJ2-2|TRBV9|-|-
CASSVGAVTLGELFF
TGTGCCAGCAGCGTAGGGGCCGTGACACTCGGGGAGCTGTTTTTT
>TRBJ1-4|TRBV6-1|-|-
CASCEYFLATNEKLFF
TGTGCCAGCTGTGAATATTTCCTAGCAACTAATGAAAAACTGTTTTTT
>TRBJ2-1|TRBV11-3|-|TRBD2
CASSPGGYNEQFF
TGTGCCAGCAGCCCGGGGGGGTACAATGAGCAGTTCTTC
>TRBJ2-3|TRBV11-3|once|-
CASSPHSERDTQYF
TGTGCCAGCAGCCCCCATAGCGAGCGAGATACGCAGTATTTT
>TRBJ2-3|TRBV5-6|once|-
CASSLSITDTQYF
TGTGCCAGCAGCTTGAGCATCACAGATACGCAGTATTTT
>TRBJ1-1|TRBV7-6|once|TRBD1
CASSSDRATEAFF
TGTGCCAGCAGCTCGGACAGGGCCACTGAAGCTTTCTTT
>TRBJ2-7|TRBV5-1|-|TRBD1
CASSLSDRDYEQYF
TGCGCCAGCAGCTTGTCGGACAGGGACTACGAGCAGTACTTC
>TRBJ1-2|TRBV5-1|-|TRBD1
CASSRTGADYGYTF
TGCGCCAGCAGCCGCACAGGGGCCGATTATGGCTACACCTTC
>TRBJ1-1|TRBV27|-|-
CASSLSGADTEAFF
TGTGCCAGCAGTTTATCAGGGGCGGACACTGAAGCTTTCTTT
>TRBJ1-3|TRBV11-2|-|TRBD1
CASSLDQGQLETAIYF
TGTGCCAGCAGCTTAGATCAGGGACAGTTGGAAACAGCCATATATTTT